A single sample is the source of the 23 T cell receptor beta chains below, sequenced in a study of T cell responses to AZD1222 COVID-19 vaccine. Clones were read by immunoSEQ multiplex PCR, and TCRdb kept only the in-frame ones, dropping some. The data hold over 150,000 clones, with 80% to 90% observed a single time. The sequenced sample was peripheral blood, obtained 28 days after the second AZD1222 dose. The receptors shown here come from an adult who received the AZD1222 COVID-19 vaccine.

The V and J genes are TRBV29-1 and TRBJ1-2; a weak D match, TRBD1 (5 bases). Trimming removed 4 bases at V and 0 bases at J, with 9 bases between. The CDR3 has 13 residues. Germline CDR1 is SQVTM and CDR2 is ANQGSEA. The CDR3 region is CSVGGSPNYGYTF. The CDR3 DNA sequence: TGCAGCGTTGGGGGGTCCCCTAACTATGGCTACACCTTC.

The chain has TRBV19 and TRBJ1-4; TRBD1 is a possible D gene (5 bases). Trimming took 5 bases from V and 0 from J, leaving 13 bases between them. Germline lookup yields CDR1 LNHDA and CDR2 SQIVND (reference sequence). The CDR3 spans 16 residues. The CDR3 is CASSSGAGATNEKLFF. CDR3 in DNA: TGTGCCAGTAGTTCTGGGGCCGGTGCAACTAATGAAAAACTGTTTTTT.

The chain uses TRBV19 and TRBJ1-3, with 7 bases that match TRBD1. Germline V gene lookup returns CDR1 LNHDA and CDR2 SQIVND (reference sequence). The CDR3 has 15 amino acids. V gave up 7 bases and J gave up 1 base; unmatched junction bases: 7. The CDR3 loop is CASTMGTDSGNTIYF. In DNA, the CDR3 is TGTGCCAGTACCATGGGGACAGATTCTGGAAACACCATATATTTT.

The chain is built from TRBV11-2 and TRBJ1-1; the D gene is possibly TRBD1 (5 bases). From germline, CDR1 is SGHAT and CDR2 FQNNGV. CDR3 size: 15 residues. With 6 bases removed from V and 4 bases from J, the gap between germline ends came to 18 bases. The CDR3 sequence is CASSLGRGVLTEAFF. CDR3 bases: TGTGCCAGCAGTTTGGGGCGGGGGGTGCTCACTGAAGCTTTCTTT. The variable domain in full, completed from reference TRBV11-2 and TRBJ1-1, reads EAGVAQSPRYKIIEKRQSVAFWCNPISGHATLYWYQQILGQGPKLLIQFQNNGVVDDSQLPKDRFSAERLKGVDSTLKIQPAKLEDSAVYLCASSLGRGVLTEAFFGQGTRLTVV.

The CDR3 reads CASSFNRDTGELFF. CDR3 in DNA: TGTGCCAGCAGCTTCAACAGGGACACCGGGGAGCTGTTTTTT. The chain links TRBV7-2 to TRBJ2-2, with TRBD1 as a possible D gene (6 bases). The V and J ends lost 3 bases and 3 bases respectively, with 8 bases between them. This CDR3 comprises 14 residues. Germline V gene sequence: CDR1 SGHTA, CDR2 FQGNSA. The full variable domain, rest sourced from reference TRBV7-2 and TRBJ2-2, is GAGVSQSPSNKVTEKGKDVELRCDPISGHTALYWYRQSLGQGLEFLIYFQGNSAPDKSGLPSDRFSAERTGGSVSTLTIQRTQQEDSAVYLCASSFNRDTGELFFGEGSRLTVL.

The V and J genes are TRBV6-5 and TRBJ1-2; no clear D gene. The CDR3 covers 13 residues. The V end lost 0 bases, the J end lost 2 bases, and 4 bases lay between the germline ends. The V gene's germline CDR1 is MNHEY and CDR2 SVGAGI. In DNA, the CDR3 is TGTGCCAGCAGTTACTCCTTAAACTATGGCTACACCTTC. Protein product: CASSYSLNYGYTF.

This clone has only a few counts. The chain is built from TRBV3-1 (or the pseudogene TRBV3-2) and TRBJ2-7; D gene ambiguous. The CDR3 has 13 amino acids. CDR1 and CDR2 (germline): LGHDT, YNNKEL (reference sequence). V shed 1 base and J shed 6 bases, with 10 bases lying between them. The CDR3: CASSQGTSREQYF. For the CDR3, the DNA is TGTGCCAGCAGCCAAGGAACCTCTCGCGAGCAGTACTTC.

V and J are TRBV28 and TRBJ1-1; D possibly corresponds to TRBD1 (6 bases). Trimming cost V 3 bases and J 0 bases, with 14 bases left between them. Germline V gives CDR1 MDHEN, CDR2 SYDVKM. There are 16 residues in the CDR3. This CDR3 reads CASSLATGNMNTEAFF. The CDR3 DNA reads as TGTGCCAGCAGTTTGGCTACAGGGAACATGAACACTGAAGCTTTCTTT.

This chain uses TRBV3-1 (or the pseudogene TRBV3-2) with TRBJ1-6; 7 nucleotides line up with TRBD1. Germline V CDR1 and CDR2: LGHDT, YNNKEL (reference sequence). The J segment lost 6 bases and the V segment lost 4 bases, leaving 3 bases of the junction unmatched. The CDR3 sequence is 14 residues long. The CDR3 sequence is CASSPTGFNSPLHF. The CDR3 bases are TGTGCCAGCAGCCCGACAGGGTTTAATTCACCCCTCCACTTT.

Turning to this clone: This CDR3 is also generated by other DNA sequences in the sample. The V and J genes are TRBV7-3 and TRBJ2-3; tentative D call: TRBD2 (6 bases). Between the trimmed V and J ends, which lost 3 bases and 4 bases, there was a span of 8 bases. The germline CDR1 and CDR2 sequences are SGHTA and FQGTGA. This CDR3 has 13 amino acids. Here the CDR3 reads CASSLTGADTQYF. The CDR3 coding sequence is TGTGCCAGCAGCTTGACGGGGGCAGATACGCAGTATTTT.

The V call is TRBV3-1 (or the pseudogene TRBV3-2), the J call TRBJ1-1; 7 bases line up with TRBD1. Per germline, CDR1 LGHDT and CDR2 YNNKEL (reference sequence). The length of the CDR3 is 15 residues. V lost 3 bases, J lost 5 bases, and 9 bases stayed unmatched. In DNA, the CDR3 is TGTGCCAGCAGCCACGCCTACTCAGGGGGTACTGAAGCTTTCTTT. It encodes CASSHAYSGGTEAFF.

V gene TRBV3-1 (or the pseudogene TRBV3-2) combines with J gene TRBJ1-3; D perhaps matches TRBD1 (6 bases). This CDR3 spans 16 amino acids. CDR1 and CDR2 (germline): LGHDT, YNNKEL (reference sequence). Trimming removed 2 bases from V and 4 bases from J, with 15 bases in between. The DNA for the CDR3 is TGTGCCAGCAGCCAACCCCTGGGGGCTGGGGGAAACACCATATATTTT. It is translated as CASSQPLGAGGNTIYF.

This chain connects TRBV3-1 (or the pseudogene TRBV3-2) to TRBJ1-2; D not resolved. Looked up from germline, CDR1 is LGHDT and CDR2 is YNNKEL (reference sequence). The CDR3 runs 15 residues. V was cut by 0 bases and J by 2 bases, with 10 bases left in between. CDR3 loop: CASSQDLGANYGYTF. The CDR3 bases are TGTGCCAGCAGCCAAGATCTAGGCGCGAACTATGGCTACACCTTC.

The gene calls are TRBV7-2 and TRBJ2-1, with D unclear. This CDR3 has 16 residues. Trimming shortened V by 6 bases and J by 6 bases, and 21 bases separated the two germline ends. CDR1 and CDR2 from the germline V gene are SGHTA and FQGNSA. CDR3 DNA: TGTGCCAGCAGTTACAACCAACCCGGTACGGGCAATGAGCAGTTCTTC. Its protein is CASSYNQPGTGNEQFF.

The rearrangement joins TRBV27 to TRBJ2-5; TRBD1 matches at 7 bases. Germline CDR1 and CDR2: MNHEY and SMNVEV (reference sequence). CDR3 length equals 17 residues. J was trimmed by 2 bases and V by 5 bases; bases with no gene match: 14. The CDR3 nucleotides are TGTGCCAGCAGTCAGCCGACAGGGAACTCTTGGCAAGAGACCCAGTACTTC. Translation: CASSQPTGNSWQETQYF.

The V gene is TRBV7-6, the J gene TRBJ2-3; no definite D call. Germline lookup yields CDR1 SGHVS and CDR2 FNYEAQ. The germline V and J ends were trimmed by 2 bases and 5 bases, with 5 bases remaining between them. The CDR3 extends over 12 amino acids. The CDR3 nucleotides are TGTGCCAGCAGCTTACGGCAAGATACGCAGTATTTT. Protein product: CASSLRQDTQYF.

The chain uses TRBV9 and TRBJ1-6, with D perhaps matching TRBD1 (6 bases). The CDR3 spans 12 residues. In germline, CDR1 is SGDLS, CDR2 YYNGEE. V was cut by 0 bases and J by 14 bases, with 9 bases left in between. CDR3: CASSVDQGTLHF. CDR3 in DNA: TGTGCCAGCAGCGTAGACCAGGGGACCCTCCACTTT.

This chain connects TRBV6-2 or TRBV6-3 to TRBJ2-5; no clear D gene. V lost 2 bases and J lost 5, with 6 bases in between. Germline CDR1 reads MNHEY; CDR2 reads SVGEGT. This CDR3 contains 12 residues. CDR3 region: CASSYTVETQYF. In DNA, the CDR3 is TGTGCCAGCAGTTACACAGTGGAGACCCAGTACTTC.

The chain combines TRBV11-2 with TRBJ2-3, with TRBD2 matching over 11 bases. This CDR3 has 17 amino acids. Trimming took 1 base from V and 1 from J; bases not matched to a gene: 4. Germline V gene data show CDR1 as SGHAT and CDR2 as FQNNGV. The CDR3 spells CASSLASGGMGTDTQYF. CDR3 coding DNA: TGTGCCAGCAGCTTAGCTAGCGGGGGGATGGGCACAGATACGCAGTATTTT.

A word on this clone: The sample holds other DNA sequences that translate to the same CDR3. The CDR3 is CASSPGQQETQYF. CDR3 sequence (DNA): TGTGCCAGCAGCCCCGGACAGCAAGAGACCCAGTACTTC. This chain uses TRBV5-6 with TRBJ2-5, with a possible D match to TRBD1 (6 bases). Trimming removed 4 bases at V and 2 bases at J, with 9 bases between. This CDR3 region has 13 residues. In germline, CDR1 is SGHDT, CDR2 YYEEEE.

The V and J genes are TRBV11-2 and TRBJ1-2; 8 bases line up with TRBD1. The CDR3 runs to 16 residues. The germline gives CDR1 SGHAT, CDR2 FQNNGV. Unmatched junction bases numbered 11, after V lost 3 bases and J lost 5 bases. The CDR3 nucleotides are TGTGCCAGCAGCTTTGGACAGGGAATGGGACTTTATGGCTACACCTTC. Translated: CASSFGQGMGLYGYTF.

J is TRBJ2-7 and V is TRBV7-2; 9 bases align to TRBD2. Germline values: CDR1 SGHTA, CDR2 FQGNSA. V lost 6 bases and J lost 0; bases outside the gene matches: 3. The CDR3 has 14 amino acids. This chain's CDR3 is CASRSSGDSYEQYF. CDR3 DNA sequence: TGTGCCAGCAGATCTAGCGGGGACTCCTACGAGCAGTACTTC.

The chain recombines TRBV5-1 with TRBJ2-1; D is possibly TRBD2 (6 bases). V lost 4 bases to trimming and J lost 0 bases, with 14 bases between them. The CDR3 runs 16 residues. Germline V lookup: CDR1 SGHRS, CDR2 YFSETQ. The CDR3 reads CASSPIRLGSYNEQFF. The CDR3, as DNA: TGCGCCAGCAGCCCAATTAGACTAGGCTCCTACAATGAGCAGTTCTTC.